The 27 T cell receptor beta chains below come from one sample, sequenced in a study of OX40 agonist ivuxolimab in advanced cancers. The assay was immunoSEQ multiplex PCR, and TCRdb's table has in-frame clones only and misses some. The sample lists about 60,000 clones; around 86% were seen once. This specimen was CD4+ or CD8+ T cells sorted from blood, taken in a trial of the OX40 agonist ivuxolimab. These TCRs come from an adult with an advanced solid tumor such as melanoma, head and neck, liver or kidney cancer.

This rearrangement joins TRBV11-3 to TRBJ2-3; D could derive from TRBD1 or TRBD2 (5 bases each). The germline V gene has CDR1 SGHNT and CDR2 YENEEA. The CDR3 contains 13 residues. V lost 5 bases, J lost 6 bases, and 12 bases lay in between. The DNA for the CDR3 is TGTGCCAGCAGCGCCGGGGCCGTCGATACGCAGTATTTT. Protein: CASSAGAVDTQYF.

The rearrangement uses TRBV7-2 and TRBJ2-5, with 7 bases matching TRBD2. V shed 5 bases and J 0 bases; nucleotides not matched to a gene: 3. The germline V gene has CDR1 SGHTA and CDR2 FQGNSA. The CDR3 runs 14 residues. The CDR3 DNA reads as TGTGCCAGCAGCCCCGGGAGGAACCAAGAGACCCAGTACTTC. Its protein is CASSPGRNQETQYF.

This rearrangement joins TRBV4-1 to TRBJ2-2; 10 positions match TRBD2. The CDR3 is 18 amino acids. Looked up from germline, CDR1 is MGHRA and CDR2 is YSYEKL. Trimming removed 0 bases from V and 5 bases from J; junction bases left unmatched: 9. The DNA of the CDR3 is TGCGCCAGCAGCCAAGATCAGGCTAGCGGGAGTCGGACCGGGGAGCTGTTTTTT. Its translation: CASSQDQASGSRTGELFF.

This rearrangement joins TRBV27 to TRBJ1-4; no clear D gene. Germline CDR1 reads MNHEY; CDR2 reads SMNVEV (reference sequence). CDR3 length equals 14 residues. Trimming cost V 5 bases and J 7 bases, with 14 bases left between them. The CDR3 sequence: CASSTRRESEKLFF. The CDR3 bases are TGTGCCAGCAGTACTAGGAGAGAGTCTGAAAAACTGTTTTTT.

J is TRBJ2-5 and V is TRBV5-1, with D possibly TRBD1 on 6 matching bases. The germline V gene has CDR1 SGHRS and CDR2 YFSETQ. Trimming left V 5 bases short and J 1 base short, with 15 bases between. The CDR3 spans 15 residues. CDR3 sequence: CASRKGTIVQETQYF. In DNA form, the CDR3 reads TGCGCCAGCAGGAAGGGGACAATTGTCCAAGAGACCCAGTACTTC.

The CDR3 sequence: CASRNLGGNYGYTF. The CDR3 DNA reads TGTGCCAGCAGAAATTTAGGGGGCAACTATGGCTACACCTTC. The V call is TRBV28, the J call TRBJ1-2; 7 bases agree with TRBD1. The length of the CDR3 is 14 residues. The germline V gene encodes CDR1 MDHEN and CDR2 SYDVKM. Unmatched junction bases numbered 6, after V lost 6 bases and J lost 2 bases.

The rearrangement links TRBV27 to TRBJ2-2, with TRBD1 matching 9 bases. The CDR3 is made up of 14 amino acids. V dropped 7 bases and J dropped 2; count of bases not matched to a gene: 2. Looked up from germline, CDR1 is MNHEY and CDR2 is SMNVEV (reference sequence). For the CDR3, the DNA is TGTGCCAGCAACAGGGGGCCAAACACCGGGGAGCTGTTTTTT. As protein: CASNRGPNTGELFF.

CDR3 region: CASSAAPGTGMQETQYF. The CDR3 region has the DNA TGTGCCAGCAGCGCGGCCCCCGGGACAGGGATGCAAGAGACCCAGTACTTC. The chain uses TRBV9 and TRBJ2-5, with 9 bases fitting TRBD1. The ends lost 3 bases at V and 2 bases at J; junction bases unmatched: 11. The CDR3 length is 17 residues. In germline, CDR1 is SGDLS, CDR2 YYNGEE.

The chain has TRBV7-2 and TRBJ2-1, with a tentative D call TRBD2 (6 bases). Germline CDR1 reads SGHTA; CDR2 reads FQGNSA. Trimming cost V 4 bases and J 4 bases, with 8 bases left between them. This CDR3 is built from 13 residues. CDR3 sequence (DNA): TGTGCCAGCAGCTCGGCGGGGTACAATGAGCAGTTCTTC. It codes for CASSSAGYNEQFF.

DNA for the CDR3: TGTGCCAGCAGCTTAGGGTACCAAGAGACCCAGTACTTC. The encoded protein is CASSLGYQETQYF. This chain links TRBV7-2 with TRBJ2-5; unclear D gene. Germline V gene data show CDR1 as SGHTA and CDR2 as FQGNSA. Deletions cut 1 base from V and 0 bases from J, with 3 bases between. The CDR3 runs to 13 residues. The entire variable domain, with the rest obtained from reference TRBV7-2 and TRBJ2-5, is as follows: GAGVSQSPSNKVTEKGKDVELRCDPISGHTALYWYRQSLGQGLEFLIYFQGNSAPDKSGLPSDRFSAERTGGSVSTLTIQRTQQEDSAVYLCASSLGYQETQYFGPGTRLLVL.

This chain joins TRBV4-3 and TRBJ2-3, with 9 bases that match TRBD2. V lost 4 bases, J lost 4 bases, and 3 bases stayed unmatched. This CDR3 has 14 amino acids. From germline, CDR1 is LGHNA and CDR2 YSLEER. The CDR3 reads CASSRLAGADTQYF. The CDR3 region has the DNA TGCGCCAGCAGCCGATTAGCGGGGGCAGATACGCAGTATTTT.

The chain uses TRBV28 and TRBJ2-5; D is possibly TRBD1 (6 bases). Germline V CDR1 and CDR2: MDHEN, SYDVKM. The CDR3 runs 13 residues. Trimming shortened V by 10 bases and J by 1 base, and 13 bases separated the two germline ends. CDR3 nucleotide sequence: TGTGCCACCAATCGGGACACCCAAGAGACCCAGTACTTC. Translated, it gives CATNRDTQETQYF.

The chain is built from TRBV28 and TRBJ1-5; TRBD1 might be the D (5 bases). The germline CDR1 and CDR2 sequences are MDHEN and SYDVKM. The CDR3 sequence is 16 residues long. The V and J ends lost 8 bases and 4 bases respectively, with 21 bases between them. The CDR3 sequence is CASPPVGQEGNQPQHF. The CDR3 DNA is TGTGCCAGCCCTCCGGTCGGGCAGGAGGGGAATCAGCCCCAGCATTTT.

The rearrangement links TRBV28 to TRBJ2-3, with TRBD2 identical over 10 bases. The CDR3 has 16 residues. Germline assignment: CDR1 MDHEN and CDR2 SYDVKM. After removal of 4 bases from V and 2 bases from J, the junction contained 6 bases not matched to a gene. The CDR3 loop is CASSSPGLADTDTQYF. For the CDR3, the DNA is TGTGCCAGCAGTTCCCCCGGACTAGCGGACACAGATACGCAGTATTTT.

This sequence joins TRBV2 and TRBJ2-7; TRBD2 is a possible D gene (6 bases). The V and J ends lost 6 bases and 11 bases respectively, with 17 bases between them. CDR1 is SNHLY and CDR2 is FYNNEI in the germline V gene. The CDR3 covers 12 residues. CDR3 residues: CASRLDPGLEYF. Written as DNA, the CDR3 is TGTGCCAGCAGACTGGACCCGGGACTCGAGTACTTC.

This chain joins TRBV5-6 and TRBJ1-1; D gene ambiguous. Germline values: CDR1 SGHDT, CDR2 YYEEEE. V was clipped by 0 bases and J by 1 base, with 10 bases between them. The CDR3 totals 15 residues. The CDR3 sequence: CASSLGRTPNTEAFF. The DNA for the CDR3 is TGTGCCAGCAGCTTGGGACGAACACCGAACACTGAAGCTTTCTTT.

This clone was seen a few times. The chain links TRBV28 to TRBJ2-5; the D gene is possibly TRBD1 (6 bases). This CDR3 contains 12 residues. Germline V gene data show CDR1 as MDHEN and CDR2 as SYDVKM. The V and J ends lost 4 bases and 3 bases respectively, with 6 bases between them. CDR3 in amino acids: CASSSGEETQYF. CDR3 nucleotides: TGTGCCAGCAGTTCAGGGGAAGAGACCCAGTACTTC.

CDR3 region: CASRDPRSYNEQFF. As DNA, the CDR3 is TGTGCCAGCAGAGACCCCCGTTCCTACAATGAGCAGTTCTTC. This rearrangement joins TRBV27 to TRBJ2-1; D not certain. In germline, CDR1 is MNHEY, CDR2 SMNVEV (reference sequence). CDR3 length: 14 residues. The ends were cut back, 6 bases at V and 1 base at J, with 10 bases in the middle.

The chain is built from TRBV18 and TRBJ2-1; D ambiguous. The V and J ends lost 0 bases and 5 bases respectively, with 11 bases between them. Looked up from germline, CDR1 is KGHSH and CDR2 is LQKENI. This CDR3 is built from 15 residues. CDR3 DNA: TGTGCCAGCTCACCACCGAGCCGGACGCACAATGAGCAGTTCTTC. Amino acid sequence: CASSPPSRTHNEQFF.

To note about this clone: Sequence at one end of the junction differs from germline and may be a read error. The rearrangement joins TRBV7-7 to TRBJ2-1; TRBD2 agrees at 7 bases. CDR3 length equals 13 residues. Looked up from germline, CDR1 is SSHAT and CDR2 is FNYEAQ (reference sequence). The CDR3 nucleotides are TGTGCTAGCAGCTTAGGGTTGGGAGGGGAGCAGTTCTTC. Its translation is CASSLGLGGEQFF.

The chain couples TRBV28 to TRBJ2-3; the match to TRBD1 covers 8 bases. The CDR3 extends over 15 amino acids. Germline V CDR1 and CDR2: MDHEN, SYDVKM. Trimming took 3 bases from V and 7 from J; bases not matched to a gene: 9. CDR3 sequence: CASSFPGQGQNTQYF. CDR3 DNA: TGTGCCAGCAGTTTCCCCGGACAGGGACAAAATACGCAGTATTTT.

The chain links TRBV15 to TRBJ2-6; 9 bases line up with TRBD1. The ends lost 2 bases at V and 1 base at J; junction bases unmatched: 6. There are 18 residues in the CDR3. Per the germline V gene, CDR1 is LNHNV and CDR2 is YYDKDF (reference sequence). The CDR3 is CATSRRDRAESGANVLTF. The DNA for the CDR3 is TGTGCCACCAGCAGAAGGGACAGGGCGGAATCTGGGGCCAACGTCCTGACTTTC.

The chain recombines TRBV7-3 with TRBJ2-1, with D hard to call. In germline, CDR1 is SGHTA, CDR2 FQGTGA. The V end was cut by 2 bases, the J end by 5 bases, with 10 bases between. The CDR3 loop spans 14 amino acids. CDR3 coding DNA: TGTGCCAGCAGCTTATCCGGATTACACAATGAGCAGTTCTTC. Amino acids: CASSLSGLHNEQFF.

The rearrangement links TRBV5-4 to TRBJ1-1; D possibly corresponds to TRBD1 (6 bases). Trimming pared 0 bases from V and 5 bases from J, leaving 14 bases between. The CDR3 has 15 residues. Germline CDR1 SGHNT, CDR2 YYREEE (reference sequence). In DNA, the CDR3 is TGTGCCAGCAGCTTGGACTTTTGGGGGGCGACTGAAGCTTTCTTT. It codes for CASSLDFWGATEAFF.

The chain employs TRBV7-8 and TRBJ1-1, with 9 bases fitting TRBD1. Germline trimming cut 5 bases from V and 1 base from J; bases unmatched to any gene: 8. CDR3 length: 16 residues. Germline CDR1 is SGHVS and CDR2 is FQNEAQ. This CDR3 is CASSARDRVGNTEAFF. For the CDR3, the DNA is TGTGCCAGCAGCGCTAGGGACAGGGTTGGGAACACTGAAGCTTTCTTT. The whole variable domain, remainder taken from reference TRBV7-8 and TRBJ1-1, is GAGVSQSPRYKVAKRGQDVALRCDPISGHVSLFWYQQALGQGPEFLTYFQNEAQLDKSGLPSDRFFAERPEGSVSTLKIQRTQQEDSAVYLCASSARDRVGNTEAFFGQGTRLTVV.

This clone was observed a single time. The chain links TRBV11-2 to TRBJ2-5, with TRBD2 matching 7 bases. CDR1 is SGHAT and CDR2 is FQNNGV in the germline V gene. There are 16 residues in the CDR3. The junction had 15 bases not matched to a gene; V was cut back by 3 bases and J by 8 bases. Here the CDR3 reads CASSFLLVSGAGTQYF. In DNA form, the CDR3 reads TGTGCCAGCAGCTTCCTTCTTGTGAGCGGGGCGGGAACCCAGTACTTC.

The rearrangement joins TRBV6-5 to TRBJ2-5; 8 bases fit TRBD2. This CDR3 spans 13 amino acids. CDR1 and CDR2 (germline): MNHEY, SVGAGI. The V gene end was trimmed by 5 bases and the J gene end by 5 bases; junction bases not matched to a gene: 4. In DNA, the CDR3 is TGTGCCAGCAGTGGGGGACTAGACGAGACCCAGTACTTC. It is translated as CASSGGLDETQYF.